The present T cell receptor beta chain was sequenced within a study of blood T cell repertoires in COVID-19. In the study overall: Donors in the United States, Italy and Spain gave samples during acute or convalescent COVID-19.

The CDR3 spans 12 residues. Germline CDR1 reads LGHNT; CDR2 reads FRNRAP. Between the trimmed V and J ends, which lost 9 bases and 0 bases, there was a span of 5 bases. Clones were read by immunoSEQ multiplex PCR, and TCRdb kept only the in-frame ones, dropping some. Counted here are roughly 230,000 clones, approximately 80% occurring once; the ten biggest clones make up around 25%. The origin of this receptor is a man in his forties or fifties with acute or convalescent COVID-19. Sequenced input: peripheral blood. The V and J genes are TRBV12-5 and TRBJ2-2; D is unresolved. The CDR3 bases are TGTGCTAGAAGAGCGAACACCGGGGAGCTGTTTTTT. Residues: CARRANTGELFF.